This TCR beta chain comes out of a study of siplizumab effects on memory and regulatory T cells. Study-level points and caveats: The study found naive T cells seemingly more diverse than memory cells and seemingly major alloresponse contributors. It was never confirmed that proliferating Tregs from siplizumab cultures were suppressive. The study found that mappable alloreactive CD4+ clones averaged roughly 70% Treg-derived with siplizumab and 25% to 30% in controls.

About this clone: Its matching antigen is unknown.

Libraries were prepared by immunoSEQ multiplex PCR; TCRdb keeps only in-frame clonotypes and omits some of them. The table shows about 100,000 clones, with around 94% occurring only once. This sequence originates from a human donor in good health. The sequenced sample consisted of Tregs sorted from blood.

The CDR3 coding sequence is TGTGCCAGCATTACAATAGCGGGAGGAAGATACGAGCAGTACTTC. Translation: CASITIAGGRYEQYF. The chain employs TRBV2 and TRBJ2-7, with 10 bases that match TRBD2. V trimming: 7 bases; J trimming: 4 bases; junction bases outside the gene matches: 10. Germline V CDR1 and CDR2: SNHLY, FYNNEI. The CDR3 is made up of 15 amino acids. Supplemented by reference TRBV2 and TRBJ2-7, the full variable domain reads EPEVTQTPSHQVTQMGQEVILRCVPISNHLYFYWYRQILGQKVEFLVSFYNNEISEKSEIFDDQFSVERPDGSNFTLKIRSTKLEDSAMYFCASITIAGGRYEQYFGPGTRLTVT.